Sequencing of this TCR beta chain was carried out in a study of cytomegalovirus exposure and HLA in healthy donors. A multiplex PCR was run with 60 Vbeta primers and 13 Jbeta primers. Assay used: immunoSEQ multiplex PCR; TCRdb lists only in-frame clones, some missing. The sample has 150,000 to 200,000 clones, around 80% seen once. The V end lost 5 bases, the J end lost 0 bases, and 9 bases lay between the germline ends. Germline loops: CDR1 SGHAT, CDR2 FQNNGV. This CDR3 region has 14 residues. Sequencing used PBMCs. The chain links TRBV11-2 to TRBJ2-3; D is possibly TRBD2 (6 bases). This TCR was sampled from a young man in good health and CMV-seronegative. This CDR3 reads CASSRGGSTDTQYF. CDR3 in DNA: TGTGCCAGCAGCCGGGGAGGAAGCACAGATACGCAGTATTTT.